The 29 T cell receptor beta chains presented below share a single source sample, sequenced in a study of blood T cell repertoires in COVID-19. Some clones are missing from TCRdb's copy, which holds only in-frame ones; the method was immunoSEQ multiplex PCR. The sample holds around 230,000 clones; about 85% are singletons and the top ten take 2.5% to 3%. Sequenced input: PBMCs or T cells enriched from blood (not recorded which). These receptors were taken from a woman aged 25-40 years who had recovered from COVID-19.

This chain connects TRBV7-2 to TRBJ2-1; D perhaps matches TRBD2 (6 bases). Germline CDR1 SGHTA, CDR2 FQGNSA. With 5 bases removed from V and 8 bases from J, the gap between germline ends came to 16 bases. The CDR3 runs to 14 residues. This CDR3 reads CASSQKNSGDEQFF. The CDR3 coding sequence is TGTGCCAGCAGCCAGAAGAATAGCGGCGATGAGCAGTTCTTC.

This clone came up a few times. This chain links TRBV4-2 with TRBJ1-2; 7 bases fit TRBD1. The CDR3 runs to 16 residues. V lost 1 base and J lost 8; bases outside the gene matches: 13. Per germline, CDR1 LGHNA and CDR2 YNFKEQ. The CDR3 nucleotides are TGTGCCAGCAGCCAAGCAGGGACAGCCGATCTTGGGGGCTACACCTTC. It is translated as CASSQAGTADLGGYTF.

The CDR3 loop reads CASSFARQGAFF. The DNA of the CDR3 is TGTGCCAGCAGCTTCGCCCGGCAGGGAGCTTTCTTT. The chain carries TRBV5-4 and TRBJ1-1, with a weak D call TRBD1 (5 bases). The CDR3 length is 12 residues. The V gene's germline CDR1 is SGHNT and CDR2 YYREEE (reference sequence). V dropped 2 bases and J dropped 10 bases, with 12 bases sitting between them.

The chain is built from TRBV6-2 or TRBV6-3 and TRBJ2-3, with D tentatively TRBD2 (7 bases). The CDR3 spans 20 residues. CDR1 is MNHEY and CDR2 is SVGEGT in the germline V gene. Trimming left V 2 bases short and J 4 bases short, with 28 bases between. The CDR3 region is CASSYESSGGPAAFPDTQYF. For the CDR3, the DNA is TGTGCCAGCAGTTACGAGAGTTCCGGGGGGCCGGCGGCATTCCCAGATACGCAGTATTTT.

This sequence joins TRBV4-3 and TRBJ2-6, with D possibly being TRBD2 (6 bases). V gave up 0 bases and J gave up 1 base, with 13 bases separating them. CDR1 and CDR2 from the germline V gene are LGHNA and YSLEER. The CDR3 runs to 18 residues. The CDR3 bases are TGCGCCAGCAGCCAAGATTGGAGGGGAATTTCTGGGGCCAACGTCCTGACTTTC. Translated, it gives CASSQDWRGISGANVLTF.

CDR3 bases: TGTGCCAGCAGCTCTAGCGTTAGCGGGGAGCTGTTTTTT. The encoded protein is CASSSSVSGELFF. The chain joins TRBV7-9 to TRBJ2-2; TRBD2 is a possible D gene (6 bases). Trimming shortened V by 4 bases and J by 7 bases, and 10 bases separated the two germline ends. CDR3 length: 13 residues. Per germline, CDR1 SEHNR and CDR2 FQNEAQ (reference sequence). Variable domain in full (rest from reference TRBV7-9 and TRBJ2-2): DTGVSQNPRHKITKRGQNVTFRCDPISEHNRLYWYRQTLGQGPEFLTYFQNEAQLEKSRLLSDRFSAERPKGSFSTLEIQRTEQGDSAMYLCASSSSVSGELFFGEGSRLTVL.

This clone was seen ten or more times. V gene TRBV7-6 combines with J gene TRBJ2-7; D possibly corresponds to TRBD1 (6 bases). CDR3 size: 17 residues. The V end lost 5 bases, the J end lost 0 bases, and 20 bases lay between the germline ends. Germline lookup yields CDR1 SGHVS and CDR2 FNYEAQ. CDR3 coding DNA: TGTGCCAGCAGCCCATTTACGACAGGCTTACCCTCCTACGAGCAGTACTTC. Protein sequence: CASSPFTTGLPSYEQYF.

This rearrangement joins TRBV7-9 to TRBJ2-1; D remains ambiguous. Germline V CDR1 and CDR2: SEHNR, FQNEAQ (reference sequence). The V end was cut by 2 bases, the J end by 7 bases, with 6 bases between. The CDR3 loop spans 12 amino acids. The CDR3 DNA reads TGTGCCAGCAGCTTAATCCGGAATGAGCAGTTCTTC. Translating it yields CASSLIRNEQFF.

This clone was counted a single time. The V gene is TRBV6-5, the J gene TRBJ1-1, with 9 bases fitting TRBD1. The CDR3 is made up of 14 amino acids. V shed 6 bases and J 8 bases; nucleotides not matched to a gene: 10. Germline V lookup: CDR1 MNHEY, CDR2 SVGAGI. The CDR3 region is CASSHPGTGSEAFF. The CDR3 DNA follows: TGTGCCAGCAGCCACCCGGGGACAGGGAGCGAAGCTTTCTTT.

This clone occurred once. The J gene is TRBJ1-2, the V gene TRBV9; a weak D match, TRBD1 (6 bases). This CDR3 spans 15 amino acids. Trimming took 0 bases from V and 2 from J, leaving 11 bases between them. Germline CDR1 SGDLS, CDR2 YYNGEE. CDR3 in DNA: TGTGCCAGCAGCGTAGGAGGGGGTGCCAACTATGGCTACACCTTC. It encodes CASSVGGGANYGYTF.

V usage is TRBV24-1 and J usage is TRBJ2-1; 12 positions match TRBD1. CDR3 length equals 13 residues. V lost 9 bases, J lost 9 bases, and 5 bases stayed unmatched. Germline lookup yields CDR1 KGHDR and CDR2 SFDVKD. The chain's CDR3 is CATEGQGAREQFF. The CDR3 region has the DNA TGTGCCACCGAGGGACAGGGGGCGCGTGAGCAGTTCTTC.

This rearrangement joins TRBV7-9 to TRBJ2-1; 7 bases agree with TRBD1. The CDR3 length is 15 residues. Germline V lookup: CDR1 SEHNR, CDR2 FQNEAQ (reference sequence). The trim removed 1 base at V and 4 bases at J, leaving 4 bases unmatched. The CDR3 sequence is CASSLVRGRYNEQFF. CDR3 bases: TGTGCCAGCAGCTTAGTGAGGGGGCGTTACAATGAGCAGTTCTTC.

V is TRBV19 and J is TRBJ2-4; TRBD2 matches 7 bases. The CDR3 length is 14 residues. Germline CDR1 and CDR2: LNHDA and SQIVND (reference sequence). V shed 5 bases and J 7 bases; nucleotides not matched to a gene: 8. The CDR3 DNA reads TGTGCCAGTAGTCAACGGACTAGGGCGAACATTCAGTACTTC. It specifies CASSQRTRANIQYF.

This rearrangement joins TRBV29-1 to TRBJ2-1, with 9 bases lining up with TRBD2. This CDR3 spans 14 amino acids. In germline, CDR1 is SQVTM, CDR2 ANQGSEA. CDR3 loop: CSYPSSGGFNEQFF. The CDR3 DNA reads as TGCAGTTACCCGTCGAGCGGGGGGTTTAATGAGCAGTTCTTC.

The V and J genes are TRBV27 and TRBJ2-1, with 10 bases that match TRBD2. This CDR3 comprises 15 residues. Germline V gene data show CDR1 as MNHEY and CDR2 as SMNVEV (reference sequence). After removal of 1 base from V and 6 bases from J, the junction contained 3 bases not matched to a gene. CDR3 protein: CASSLFSGGANEQFF. In DNA, the CDR3 is TGTGCCAGCAGTTTATTCAGCGGGGGGGCCAATGAGCAGTTCTTC.

The table lists this clone with a count of one. CDR3 nucleotides: TGTGCCAGCAGTTACGGCGGCAGGGGGCGGGAGACCCAGTACTTC. It encodes CASSYGGRGRETQYF. The V call is TRBV6-5, the J call TRBJ2-5; TRBD1 agrees at 8 bases. The CDR3 spans 15 residues. Per the germline V gene, CDR1 is MNHEY and CDR2 is SVGAGI. J gave up 5 bases and V 2 bases, and 7 bases lay outside the gene matches.

CDR3 residues: CASSLGPRDRSTDTQYF. CDR3 coding DNA: TGTGCCAGCAGCTTAGGTCCCCGGGACAGGAGCACAGATACGCAGTATTTT. This chain joins TRBV13 and TRBJ2-3, with 8 bases aligning to TRBD1. V was clipped by 0 bases and J by 0 bases; unmatched bases: 5. The CDR3 contains 17 residues. Germline V gene sequence: CDR1 PRHDT, CDR2 FYEKMQ (reference sequence).

The chain is built from TRBV7-8 and TRBJ1-4; D unresolved. The CDR3 is made up of 17 amino acids. Looked up from germline, CDR1 is SGHVS and CDR2 is FQNEAQ. The V and J ends lost 1 base and 2 bases respectively, with 14 bases between them. The CDR3 reads CASSLVRILTTNEKLFF. The CDR3, as DNA: TGTGCCAGCAGCTTAGTTCGGATACTAACGACTAATGAAAAACTGTTTTTT. Full variable domain (missing parts from reference TRBV7-8 and TRBJ1-4): GAGVSQSPRYKVAKRGQDVALRCDPISGHVSLFWYQQALGQGPEFLTYFQNEAQLDKSGLPSDRFFAERPEGSVSTLKIQRTQQEDSAVYLCASSLVRILTTNEKLFFGSGTQLSVL.

The gene calls are TRBV6-5 and TRBJ2-5, with TRBD1 matching 7 bases. The CDR3 totals 16 residues. V lost 0 bases, J lost 1 base, and 5 bases stayed unmatched. Germline lookup yields CDR1 MNHEY and CDR2 SVGAGI. CDR3 in DNA: TGTGCCAGCAGTTACTCGATACAGGGGTCCCAAGAGACCCAGTACTTC. Encoded protein: CASSYSIQGSQETQYF.

The V call is TRBV11-1, the J call TRBJ1-6, with D possibly being TRBD1 (5 bases). The V end lost 6 bases, the J end lost 3 bases, and 15 bases lay between the germline ends. Per germline, CDR1 SGHAT and CDR2 FQDESV (reference sequence). The CDR3 loop spans 16 amino acids. CDR3 nucleotides: TGTGCCAGCAGTTCGGACACAATAGGCTATAATTCACCCCTCCACTTT. Its translation: CASSSDTIGYNSPLHF.

The chain couples TRBV4-3 to TRBJ1-2, with 8 bases that match TRBD1. The CDR3 has 15 residues. Germline CDR1 reads LGHNA; CDR2 reads YSLEER. V was pared by 4 bases and J by 1 base, with 5 bases of the junction left unmatched. CDR3 residues: CASSPRGQGNYGYTF. CDR3 bases: TGCGCCAGCAGCCCCAGGGGGCAGGGTAACTATGGCTACACCTTC.

The chain couples TRBV28 to TRBJ1-2; D is possibly TRBD1 (6 bases). The CDR3 is made up of 15 amino acids. Germline CDR1 reads MDHEN; CDR2 reads SYDVKM. Trimming cost V 6 bases and J 4 bases, with 18 bases left between them. CDR3 nucleotide sequence: TGTGCCAGCAGGTTAGGCCCACAGGGATTCTATGGCTACACCTTC. This translates into CASRLGPQGFYGYTF.

In this sample, this clone turned up a few times. The J gene is TRBJ2-5, the V gene TRBV2; D gene ambiguous. V was cut by 1 base and J by 5 bases, with 11 bases left in between. The CDR3 is 14 amino acids. CDR1 is SNHLY and CDR2 is FYNNEI in the germline V gene. The DNA of the CDR3 is TGTGCCAGCAGTGAAGGGCGGAACGGGGAGACCCAGTACTTC. Translated: CASSEGRNGETQYF.

This clone appeared once. The chain carries TRBV27 and TRBJ1-5; 10 nucleotides match TRBD1. The CDR3 has 18 amino acids. Germline CDR1 and CDR2: MNHEY and SMNVEV (reference sequence). After removal of 5 bases from V and 0 bases from J, the junction contained 10 bases not matched to a gene. This CDR3 reads CASSPRQGAGYSNQPQHF. CDR3 nucleotide sequence: TGTGCCAGCAGTCCTCGACAGGGGGCAGGATATAGCAATCAGCCCCAGCATTTT.

The rearrangement links TRBV7-8 to TRBJ1-6; 8 bases match TRBD1. Per the germline V gene, CDR1 is SGHVS and CDR2 is FQNEAQ. The CDR3 totals 16 residues. V shed 5 bases, J shed 6 bases, and the junction held 9 bases outside the gene matches. CDR3 DNA sequence: TGTGCCAGCAGCCTCGAGGACAGGGCCTTTAATTCACCCCTCCACTTT. Encoded protein: CASSLEDRAFNSPLHF.

The sample holds one count of this clone. This chain uses TRBV12-3 or TRBV12-4 with TRBJ2-7; D ambiguous. The CDR3 has 13 residues. The V gene lost 3 bases and the J gene lost 3 bases, with 9 bases spanning the gap. This chain's CDR3 is CASSFSQVYEQYF. The DNA of the CDR3 is TGTGCCAGCAGTTTCTCTCAGGTCTACGAGCAGTACTTC.

The rearrangement joins TRBV10-3 to TRBJ1-2; 9 bases are shared with TRBD1. CDR3 length: 16 residues. V gave up 6 bases and J gave up 3 bases; unmatched junction bases: 11. From germline, CDR1 is ENHRY and CDR2 SYGVKD. CDR3 residues: CAIRDQLTGGDYGYTF. CDR3 sequence (DNA): TGTGCCATCAGAGACCAACTGACAGGGGGAGACTATGGCTACACCTTC.

On this clone: Other DNA sequences in the sample encode the same CDR3. The chain couples TRBV4-1 to TRBJ2-3; perhaps TRBD2 as D (5 bases). V shed 0 bases and J shed 2 bases, with 9 bases lying between them. Germline V CDR1 and CDR2: MGHRA, YSYEKL. This CDR3 has 15 amino acids. DNA for the CDR3: TGCGCCAGCAGCCAAGAGCGGGCATACACAGATACGCAGTATTTT. It yields the protein CASSQERAYTDTQYF.

This sequence joins TRBV11-2 and TRBJ2-7, with unresolved D. Trimming pared 0 bases from V and 3 bases from J, leaving 6 bases between. This CDR3 is 13 amino acids long. Germline CDR1 SGHAT, CDR2 FQNNGV. CDR3 residues: CASSLESGYEQYF. The DNA for the CDR3 is TGTGCCAGCAGCTTAGAGTCGGGCTACGAGCAGTACTTC.